This section outlines one T cell receptor beta chain sequence together with its context. Antigen: not known. The data were produced by immunoSEQ multiplex PCR, yet TCRdb's version contains in-frame clones alone and is incomplete. The profile shows 150,000 to 200,000 clones, less than 90% of them singletons. This entry is derived from a study of cytomegalovirus exposure and HLA in healthy donors. Across the whole study: A later analysis reported the approximately 120 validation repertoires used the same platform as the roughly 700 first-cohort repertoires.

CDR3 length: 14 residues. The germline V and J ends were trimmed by 3 bases and 3 bases, with 12 bases remaining between them. CDR1 WNHNN and CDR2 SYGVQD come from the germline V gene (reference sequence). Study-level results: Most TCR sequences were rare, but some public TCRs occurred in many donors. For cytomegalovirus status, the classifier reportedly gave diagnoses with high specificity and sensitivity.

This rearrangement joins TRBV10-1 to TRBJ2-7; D remains unclear. Sequences were obtained from PBMCs. This TCR came from a young man in good health and CMV-seropositive. The CDR3 nucleotides are TGCGCCAGCAGTGACCCAGTCTCGGGCTACGAGCAGTACTTC. Protein: CASSDPVSGYEQYF.